The 28 T cell receptor beta chains in this list originate from one sample, sequenced in a study of cytomegalovirus exposure and HLA in healthy donors. The PCR used 60 Vbeta and 13 Jbeta primers. Using immunoSEQ multiplex PCR, the repertoire was profiled, and TCRdb retains in-frame clones only, with some absent. The table lists over 150,000 clones, roughly 80% of them singletons. Sequenced material: PBMCs. The receptors were sampled from a man between 18 and 29 years old in good health and CMV-seropositive.

This chain uses TRBV9 with TRBJ2-7; the D gene is possibly TRBD1 (6 bases). With 0 bases removed from V and 0 bases from J, the gap between germline ends came to 13 bases. Germline lookup yields CDR1 SGDLS and CDR2 YYNGEE. The CDR3 is 16 amino acids. The CDR3: CASSVALGADSYEQYF. The CDR3 nucleotides are TGTGCCAGCAGCGTAGCTCTGGGGGCGGACTCCTACGAGCAGTACTTC.

V and J are TRBV7-9 and TRBJ2-5; 7 bases fit TRBD1. TRBJ2-7 matches the DNA end more closely, so the J call is doubtful. There are 16 residues in the CDR3. CDR1 and CDR2 from the germline V gene are SEHNR and FQNEAQ (reference sequence). The CDR3 bases are TGTGCCAGCAGCTTAGTTAGGGACAGCCCAACCTACGAGCAGTACTTC. Its protein is CASSLVRDSPTYEQYF.

The chain has TRBV27 and TRBJ2-6, with 7 bases identical to TRBD1. Germline CDR1 is MNHEY and CDR2 is SMNVEV (reference sequence). V gave up 7 bases and J gave up 2 bases; unmatched junction bases: 5. The CDR3 contains 15 residues. The CDR3 nucleotides read TGTGCCAGCAAATTCGGACAGGCTGGGGCCAACGTCCTGACTTTC. It encodes CASKFGQAGANVLTF.

The CDR3 sequence: CAWSPSGNSVVGGYTF. The DNA for the CDR3 is TGTGCCTGGAGTCCCTCAGGGAACTCTGTCGTGGGAGGCTACACCTTC. The chain joins TRBV30 to TRBJ1-2, with TRBD1 as a possible D gene (5 bases). Trimming shortened V by 2 bases and J by 8 bases, and 24 bases separated the two germline ends. Germline assignment: CDR1 GTSNPN and CDR2 SVGIG (reference sequence). CDR3 size: 16 residues.

CDR3 DNA: TGTGCCAGCAGCCCCACTAGCGGGGGGCCCATAAGCTCCTACAATGAGCAGTTCTTC. This gives the protein CASSPTSGGPISSYNEQFF. V and J are TRBV13 and TRBJ2-1, with 12 bases aligning to TRBD2. CDR1 PRHDT and CDR2 FYEKMQ come from the germline V gene (reference sequence). The CDR3 extends over 19 amino acids. The J segment lost 0 bases and the V segment lost 5 bases, leaving 11 bases of the junction unmatched.

This clone was observed a single time. V usage is TRBV13 and J usage is TRBJ2-7, with 9 bases identical to TRBD1. This CDR3 spans 14 amino acids. V dropped 2 bases and J dropped 3; count of bases not matched to a gene: 2. From germline, CDR1 is PRHDT and CDR2 FYEKMQ (reference sequence). Here the CDR3 DNA reads TGTGCCAGCAGCTTAAAGGGACAGGGCTACGAGCAGTACTTC. This codes for CASSLKGQGYEQYF.

The table lists this clone with a count of one. The chain is built from TRBV7-2 and TRBJ2-3; 9 bases match TRBD2. The length of the CDR3 is 15 residues. Trimming at V came to 3 bases and at J to 6 bases, leaving 7 bases not matched to a gene. Germline V CDR1 and CDR2: SGHTA, FQGNSA. The CDR3 bases are TGTGCCAGCAGCTTGAGCGGGGGGAGGAGCGATACGCAGTATTTT. Translating it yields CASSLSGGRSDTQYF.

The V gene is TRBV4-1, the J gene TRBJ1-4, with 9 bases matching TRBD1. This CDR3 is built from 15 residues. Germline CDR1 and CDR2: MGHRA and YSYEKL. V gave up 4 bases and J gave up 7 bases; unmatched junction bases: 7. The CDR3 bases are TGCGCCAGCAGCCCCGGACAGGGGATCTTTGAAAAACTGTTTTTT. It encodes CASSPGQGIFEKLFF.

This clone turned up a few times. The chain carries TRBV15 and TRBJ2-7, with a tentative D call TRBD2 (6 bases). There are 12 residues in the CDR3. V dropped 3 bases and J dropped 3 bases, with 6 bases sitting between them. The germline V gene has CDR1 LNHNV and CDR2 YYDKDF (reference sequence). This CDR3 is CATSSSGYEQYF. The CDR3 bases are TGTGCCACCAGCAGTAGCGGCTACGAGCAGTACTTC. Full variable domain (remainder filled in from reference TRBV15 and TRBJ2-7): DAMVIQNPRYQVTQFGKPVTLSCSQTLNHNVMYWYQQKSSQAPKLLFHYYDKDFNNEADTPDNFQSRRPNTSFCFLDIRSPGLGDTAMYLCATSSSGYEQYFGPGTRLTVT.

The rearrangement uses TRBV7-9 and TRBJ2-5; D may be TRBD2 (7 bases). The CDR3 sequence is 15 residues long. Germline CDR1 SEHNR, CDR2 FQNEAQ (reference sequence). Trimming pared 3 bases from V and 1 base from J, leaving 12 bases between. The CDR3 loop reads CASSLRGGGQETQYF. The CDR3 DNA follows: TGTGCCAGCAGCTTGAGGGGAGGGGGCCAAGAGACCCAGTACTTC.

This clone has just a few counts. The J gene is TRBJ2-5, the V gene TRBV7-2; the match to TRBD1 covers 8 bases. Germline V gene lookup returns CDR1 SGHTA and CDR2 FQGNSA. V lost 3 bases to trimming and J lost 5 bases; unmatched junction nucleotides: 11. This CDR3 spans 16 amino acids. The CDR3 DNA reads as TGTGCCAGCAGCTTGCTCACAGGGGGTAATAGGGAGACCCAGTACTTC. Encoded protein: CASSLLTGGNRETQYF.

The chain combines TRBV5-4 with TRBJ2-3, with 9 bases that match TRBD1. J was trimmed by 4 bases and V by 0 bases; bases with no gene match: 3. The CDR3 spans 15 residues. Germline lookup yields CDR1 SGHNT and CDR2 YYREEE (reference sequence). The CDR3 spells CASSLAQGASDTQYF. The CDR3 nucleotides read TGTGCCAGCAGCTTGGCACAGGGGGCCTCAGATACGCAGTATTTT.

This clone was observed once. This sequence joins TRBV10-3 and TRBJ1-2, with D possibly TRBD1 on 5 matching bases. The CDR3 consists of 14 residues. CDR1 ENHRY and CDR2 SYGVKD come from the germline V gene. V gave up 3 bases and J gave up 6 bases, with 14 bases separating them. CDR3 loop: CAISDRGGRDGYTF. The CDR3, as DNA: TGTGCCATCAGTGACCGCGGGGGAAGGGATGGCTACACCTTC.

The chain recombines TRBV25-1 with TRBJ2-2; possibly TRBD1 for D (6 bases). The V end lost 4 bases, the J end lost 5 bases, and 17 bases lay between the germline ends. In germline, CDR1 is MGHDK, CDR2 SYGVNS. This CDR3 has 16 residues. The CDR3 here is CASSVQGISFTGELFF. CDR3 bases: TGTGCCAGCAGTGTTCAGGGGATTAGTTTTACCGGGGAGCTGTTTTTT.

This chain joins TRBV6-5 and TRBJ2-7; maybe TRBD2 (5 bases). The length of the CDR3 is 14 residues. With 7 bases removed from V and 1 base from J, the gap between germline ends came to 14 bases. Germline V lookup: CDR1 MNHEY, CDR2 SVGAGI. The chain's CDR3 is CASTRGGRSYEQYF. The CDR3 nucleotides read TGTGCCAGCACCCGCGGTGGGAGATCCTACGAGCAGTACTTC.

This clone turned up a few times. The chain employs TRBV18 and TRBJ2-5, with TRBD1 matching 7 bases. J lost 4 bases, V lost 2 bases, and 10 bases had no gene match. The CDR3 consists of 16 residues. Germline V CDR1 and CDR2: KGHSH, LQKENI. The CDR3 DNA reads TGTGCCAGCTCACCATATCAGGGGGTGCGGGCAGAGACCCAGTACTTC. Amino acid sequence: CASSPYQGVRAETQYF.

The gene calls are TRBV7-6 and TRBJ2-1; 9 nucleotides agree with TRBD2. This CDR3 has 16 amino acids. The germline CDR1 and CDR2 sequences are SGHVS and FNYEAQ. V dropped 0 bases and J dropped 2; count of bases not matched to a gene: 2. CDR3 DNA: TGTGCCAGCAGCTTAGCTCCTAGCGGGACCTACAATGAGCAGTTCTTC. Its protein product is CASSLAPSGTYNEQFF.

This chain uses TRBV10-1 with TRBJ1-1, with TRBD1 identical over 10 bases. The CDR3 extends over 14 amino acids. The ends lost 6 bases at V and 2 bases at J; junction bases unmatched: 3. CDR1 and CDR2 from the germline V gene are WNHNN and SYGVQD (reference sequence). The CDR3 reads CASSRDRGNTEAFF. DNA for the CDR3: TGCGCCAGCAGCCGGGACAGGGGTAACACTGAAGCTTTCTTT.

The V gene is TRBV5-6, the J gene TRBJ1-2, with D unclear. Germline lookup yields CDR1 SGHDT and CDR2 YYEEEE. The CDR3 has 15 residues. The germline V and J ends were trimmed by 2 bases and 3 bases, with 14 bases remaining between them. CDR3 nucleotide sequence: TGTGCCAGCAGCTTAACGGAGTCCACCTACTATGGCTACACCTTC. It specifies CASSLTESTYYGYTF.

V gene TRBV30 combines with J gene TRBJ2-7; 8 nucleotides agree with TRBD1. Germline values: CDR1 GTSNPN, CDR2 SVGIG (reference sequence). The CDR3 sequence is 15 residues long. With V trimmed by 4 bases and J by 0 bases, 8 bases remained unmatched. The CDR3 bases are TGTGCCTGGACCCCCAGGGGGCCGAGCTCCTACGAGCAGTACTTC. This gives the protein CAWTPRGPSSYEQYF.

V gene TRBV5-5 combines with J gene TRBJ1-5; no clear D. Germline V gene data show CDR1 as SGHKS and CDR2 as YYEKEE (reference sequence). V lost 3 bases and J 0 bases, leaving 7 bases between the germline ends. The CDR3 spans 14 residues. CDR3 sequence reads: CASSSGFSNQPQHF. CDR3 in DNA: TGTGCCAGCAGCTCCGGTTTTAGCAATCAGCCCCAGCATTTT.

The chain is built from TRBV11-1 and TRBJ2-2; 7 bases are shared with TRBD1. Per germline, CDR1 SGHAT and CDR2 FQDESV (reference sequence). V shed 1 base and J 7 bases; nucleotides not matched to a gene: 3. The CDR3 contains 14 residues. The DNA for the CDR3 is TGTGCCAGCAGCTTAGACAGGGGTATCGGGGAGCTGTTTTTT. Translated, it gives CASSLDRGIGELFF.

This rearrangement joins TRBV2 to TRBJ1-3, with 7 bases lining up with TRBD1. Germline V CDR1 and CDR2: SNHLY, FYNNEI. The CDR3 sequence is 16 residues long. The CDR3 sequence: CASSQSTGNSGNTIYF. The CDR3 bases are TGTGCGAGCTCCCAATCGACAGGGAACTCTGGAAACACCATATATTTT.

The V gene is TRBV2, the J gene TRBJ2-2; weak D call: TRBD2 (5 bases). This CDR3 is built from 14 residues. Trimming shortened V by 4 bases and J by 1 base, and 7 bases separated the two germline ends. CDR1 and CDR2 from the germline V gene are SNHLY and FYNNEI. The CDR3 DNA follows: TGTGCCAGCAGTGGACTAAAGAACACCGGGGAGCTGTTTTTT. Translation gives CASSGLKNTGELFF.

The table lists this clone with a count of one. V and J are TRBV19 and TRBJ1-3; TRBD1 agrees at 11 bases. The V and J ends lost 3 bases and 3 bases, in that order; junction bases with no gene match: 4. Germline V gene data show CDR1 as LNHDA and CDR2 as SQIVND (reference sequence). The CDR3 loop spans 16 amino acids. The CDR3 spells CASSIGQGAFGNTIYF. Written as DNA, the CDR3 is TGTGCCAGTAGTATCGGACAGGGGGCTTTTGGAAACACCATATATTTT.

As for this clone: In the same sample, other DNA sequences code for this CDR3. The chain is built from TRBV5-1 and TRBJ2-5, with D possibly being TRBD2 (5 bases). Trimming cost V 2 bases and J 5 bases, with 10 bases left between them. This CDR3 is built from 13 residues. Germline assignment: CDR1 SGHRS and CDR2 YFSETQ. CDR3 sequence (DNA): TGCGCCAGCAGCTTCGCAGGCGGGGAGACCCAGTACTTC. It encodes CASSFAGGETQYF.

The chain has TRBV9 and TRBJ2-7, with a tentative D call TRBD2 (6 bases). CDR3 length equals 16 residues. Germline-derived CDR1 and CDR2 are SGDLS and YYNGEE. V was cut by 0 bases and J by 2 bases, with 15 bases left in between. The CDR3 nucleotides read TGTGCCAGCAGCGTAGTCAGGAGGGGCCATACCTACGAGCAGTACTTC. This gives the protein CASSVVRRGHTYEQYF.

The chain couples TRBV19 to TRBJ1-3; no clear D gene. The CDR3 consists of 14 residues. Trimming shortened V by 7 bases and J by 4 bases, and 14 bases separated the two germline ends. Looked up from germline, CDR1 is LNHDA and CDR2 is SQIVND (reference sequence). CDR3 amino acids: CASNAGTSGNTIYF. The CDR3, as DNA: TGTGCCAGTAACGCAGGTACCAGCGGAAACACCATATATTTT.